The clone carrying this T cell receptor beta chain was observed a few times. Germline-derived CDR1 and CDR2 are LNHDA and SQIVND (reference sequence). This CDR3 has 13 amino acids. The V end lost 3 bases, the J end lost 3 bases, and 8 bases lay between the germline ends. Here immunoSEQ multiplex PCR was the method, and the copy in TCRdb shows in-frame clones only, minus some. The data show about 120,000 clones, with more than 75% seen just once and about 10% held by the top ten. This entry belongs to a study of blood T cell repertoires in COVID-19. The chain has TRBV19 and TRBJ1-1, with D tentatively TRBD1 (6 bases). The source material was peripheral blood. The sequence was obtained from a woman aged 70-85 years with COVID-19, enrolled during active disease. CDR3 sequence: CASSMKGDTEAFF. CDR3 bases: TGTGCCAGTAGTATGAAGGGGGACACTGAAGCTTTCTTT.